A single sample is the source of the 2 T cell receptor beta chains below, sequenced in a study of blood T cell repertoires in COVID-19. Libraries were prepared by immunoSEQ multiplex PCR; TCRdb keeps only in-frame clonotypes and omits some of them. There are some 290,000 clones in the sample; under 95% occur only once, and 2.3% lies in the top ten. Sequenced material: PBMCs or T cells enriched from blood (not recorded which). These receptors were obtained from a woman between 40 and 50 years old with acute COVID-19.

The V gene is TRBV19, the J gene TRBJ2-2; D uncertain. The germline gives CDR1 LNHDA, CDR2 SQIVND (reference sequence). V dropped 5 bases and J dropped 6 bases, with 13 bases sitting between them. CDR3 length: 14 amino acids. In DNA, the CDR3 is TGTGCCAGTAGTCCCTGGTCAGGTCCCGGGGAGCTGTTTTTT. Encoded protein: CASSPWSGPGELFF.

The CDR3 loop reads CASSLAGGNSGANVLTF. For the CDR3, the DNA is TGTGCCAGCAGCTTAGCGGGGGGGAACTCTGGGGCCAACGTCCTGACTTTC. This chain uses TRBV7-2 with TRBJ2-6; TRBD2 agrees at 7 bases. This CDR3 has 17 residues. CDR1 is SGHTA and CDR2 is FQGNSA in the germline V gene. J lost 0 bases, V lost 0 bases, and 2 bases had no gene match.